These T cell receptor beta chains were read from a single sample in a study of regulatory and conventional T cells in breast cancer. One entry per CDR3 protein results from TCRdb running MiXCR on the PCR reads. This sample has 9,900 or so distinct CDR3 sequences; nearly 35% occur once, and the top ten carry approximately 5.6%. The sample comprised conventional T cells from blood. These receptor sequences come from a male donor in good health. The CDR3 runs from the conserved cysteine through the conserved F or W. D genes are given only for firm matches. Expanded clones get a size class; other rows say once, few or many, or leave the size out.

clone_size j_call v_call d_call cdr3_nt cdr3_aa
- TRBJ1-1 TRBV2 TRBD1 TGTGCCAGCAGTGCGGTGAGGGGGCCTGGTGAAGCTTTCTTT CASSAVRGPGEAFF
- TRBJ1-3 TRBV5-1 - TGCGCCAGCAGCACTACAGGGAATGGCGGAAACACCGTATATTTT CASSTTGNGGNTVYF
- TRBJ2-1 TRBV7-9 - TGTGCCAGCAGCTTGGAGGCAGGTGGCTACAATGAGCAGTTCTTC CASSLEAGGYNEQFF
few TRBJ2-1 TRBV18 - TGTGCCAGCTCACCAGGGGTTGAGCAGTTCTTC CASSPGVEQFF
few TRBJ1-5 TRBV4-1 - TGCGCCAGCAGCCAAGGTGGGGGCCGGTGGGGGCAGCCCCAGCATTTT CASSQGGGRWGQPQHF
few TRBJ1-5 TRBV27 - TGTGCCAGCAGTTGGCCCCGACAGAAAGAAAGGGATTTCGTAAAGAATAGCAATCAGCCCCAGCATTTT CASSWPRQKERDFVKNSNQPQHF
few TRBJ1-5 TRBV6-2/TRBV6-3 - TGTGCCAGCAAAACCCGGGACGACAATCAGCCCCAGCATTTT CASKTRDDNQPQHF
medium-sized TRBJ1-2 TRBV10-3 TRBD1 TGTGCCATCAGTGAGGCCCGGACAGGGACTAACTATGGCTACACCTTC CAISEARTGTNYGYTF
- TRBJ2-1 TRBV30 TRBD1 TGTGCCTGGAGTGTGAGGACAGGGGTTTACAATGAGCAGTTCTTC CAWSVRTGVYNEQFF
- TRBJ1-5 TRBV12-3/TRBV12-4 - TGTGCCAGCAGTTTCGGCGGCAATCAGCCCCAGCATTTT CASSFGGNQPQHF
- TRBJ2-1 TRBV30 - TGTGCCTGGAGTGTAGGACACCGAAGCTCCTACAATGAGCAGTTCTTC CAWSVGHRSSYNEQFF
- TRBJ2-4 TRBV9 - TGTGCCAGCAGCCCCAGGAGTGGGGTTGGAAACATTCAGTACTTC CASSPRSGVGNIQYF
medium-sized TRBJ2-7 TRBV24-1 - TGTGCCACCTCTGGGGGTCAGCCGAACTACGAGCAGTACTTC CATSGGQPNYEQYF
medium-sized TRBJ1-3 TRBV10-3 - TGTGCCATCATGCCACGGAGCTCTGGAAACACCATATATTTT CAIMPRSSGNTIYF
few TRBJ2-7 TRBV20-1 - TGCAGTGCTTTGGGACATCTAAGCTCCTACGAGCAGTACTTC CSALGHLSSYEQYF
- TRBJ1-1 TRBV6-6 TRBD1 TGTGCCAGCAGCACATCGACAGGGGGTAGTCCTGAAGCTTTCTTT CASSTSTGGSPEAFF
- TRBJ1-6 TRBV6-4 - TGTGCCGGCAGTTTCAATTCACCCTTCCACTTT CAGSFNSPFHF
medium-sized TRBJ2-7 TRBV5-1 TRBD1 TGCGCCAGCAGCCCCGGGACAGGGGGGAGCTCCTACGAGCAGTACTTC CASSPGTGGSSYEQYF
- TRBJ2-5 TRBV7-2 TRBD1 TGTGCCAGCAGTACTACAGGGGGCGGGGAGACCCAGTACTTC CASSTTGGGETQYF
- TRBJ1-1 TRBV10-3 - TGTGCCGTTCAGAGAGACACTGAAGCTTTCTTT CAVQRDTEAFF
- TRBJ2-7 TRBV6-5 - TGTGCCAGCAGTATCCGGGACTCCTACTCCGGCGAGCAGTACTTC CASSIRDSYSGEQYF
many TRBJ2-3 TRBV5-4 TRBD1 TGTGCCAGCAGCTTGGGGCAGGGGGAAGATACGCAGTATTTT CASSLGQGEDTQYF